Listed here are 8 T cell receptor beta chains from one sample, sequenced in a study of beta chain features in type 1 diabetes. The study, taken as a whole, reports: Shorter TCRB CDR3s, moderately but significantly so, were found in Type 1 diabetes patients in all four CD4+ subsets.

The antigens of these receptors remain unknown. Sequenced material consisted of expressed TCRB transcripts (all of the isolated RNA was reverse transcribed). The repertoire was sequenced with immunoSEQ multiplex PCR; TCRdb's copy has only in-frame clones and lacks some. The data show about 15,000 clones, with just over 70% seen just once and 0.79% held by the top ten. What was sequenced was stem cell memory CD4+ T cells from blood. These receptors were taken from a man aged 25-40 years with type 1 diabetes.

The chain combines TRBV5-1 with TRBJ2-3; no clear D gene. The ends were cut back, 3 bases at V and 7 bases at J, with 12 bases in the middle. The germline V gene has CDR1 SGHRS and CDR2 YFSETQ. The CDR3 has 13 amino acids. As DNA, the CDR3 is TGCGCCAGCAGCTCCCCGCAGGCCAATACGCAGTATTTT. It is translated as CASSSPQANTQYF.

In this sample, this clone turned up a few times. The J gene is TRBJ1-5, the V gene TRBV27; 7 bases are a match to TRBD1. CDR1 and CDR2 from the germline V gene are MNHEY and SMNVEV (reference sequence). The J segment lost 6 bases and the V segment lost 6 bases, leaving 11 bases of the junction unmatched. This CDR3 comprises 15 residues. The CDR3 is CASSRRSGGGQPQHF. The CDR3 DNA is TGTGCCAGCAGCCGTCGGTCAGGGGGAGGTCAGCCCCAGCATTTT.

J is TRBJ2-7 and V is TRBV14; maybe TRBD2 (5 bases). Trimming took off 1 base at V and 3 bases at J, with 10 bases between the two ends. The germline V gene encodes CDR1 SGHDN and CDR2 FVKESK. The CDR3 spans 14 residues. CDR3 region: CASSQASGYYEQYF. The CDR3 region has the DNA TGTGCCAGCAGCCAAGCAAGCGGATACTACGAGCAGTACTTC. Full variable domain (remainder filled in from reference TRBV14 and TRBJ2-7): EAGVTQFPSHSVIEKGQTVTLRCDPISGHDNLYWYRRVMGKEIKFLLHFVKESKQDESGMPNNRFLAERTGGTYSTLKVQPAELEDSGVYFCASSQASGYYEQYFGPGTRLTVT.

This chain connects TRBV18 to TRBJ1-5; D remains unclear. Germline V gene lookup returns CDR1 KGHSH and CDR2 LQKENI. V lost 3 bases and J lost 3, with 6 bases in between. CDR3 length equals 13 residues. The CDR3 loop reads CASSPYFNQPQHF. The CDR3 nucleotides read TGTGCCAGCTCACCTTATTTCAATCAGCCCCAGCATTTT. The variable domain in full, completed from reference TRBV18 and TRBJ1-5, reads NAGVMQNPRHLVRRRGQEARLRCSPMKGHSHVYWYRQLPEEGLKFMVYLQKENIIDESGMPKERFSAEFPKEGPSILRIQQVVRGDSAAYFCASSPYFNQPQHFGDGTRLSIL.

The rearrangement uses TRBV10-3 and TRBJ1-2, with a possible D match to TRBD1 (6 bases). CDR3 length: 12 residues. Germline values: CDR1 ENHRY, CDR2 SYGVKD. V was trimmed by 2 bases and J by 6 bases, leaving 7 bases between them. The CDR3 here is CAISENRDGYTF. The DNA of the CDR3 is TGTGCCATCAGTGAGAACAGGGATGGCTACACCTTC.

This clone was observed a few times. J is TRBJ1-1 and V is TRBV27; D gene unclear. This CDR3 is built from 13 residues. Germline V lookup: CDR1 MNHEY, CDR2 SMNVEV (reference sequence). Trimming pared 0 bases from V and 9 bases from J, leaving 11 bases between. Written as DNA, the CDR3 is TGTGCCAGCAGTTTATCAAGAGGTGCTCAAGCTTTCTTT. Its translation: CASSLSRGAQAFF.

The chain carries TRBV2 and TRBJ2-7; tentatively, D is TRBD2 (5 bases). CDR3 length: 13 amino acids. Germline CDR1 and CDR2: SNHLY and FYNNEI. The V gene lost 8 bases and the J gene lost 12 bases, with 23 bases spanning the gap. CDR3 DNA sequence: TGTGCCAGCTGCCGCTCGTATGCAGAGGGTCGGTACTTC. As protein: CASCRSYAEGRYF.

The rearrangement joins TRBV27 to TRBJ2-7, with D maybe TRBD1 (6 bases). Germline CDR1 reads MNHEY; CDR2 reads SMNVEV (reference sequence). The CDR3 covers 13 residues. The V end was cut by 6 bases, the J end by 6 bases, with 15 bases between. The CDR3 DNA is TGTGCCAGCAGACTACTTCAGGGGAGCGAGCAGTACTTC. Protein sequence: CASRLLQGSEQYF.